Sequencing of this TCR beta chain was carried out in a study of T cell responses to AZD1222 COVID-19 vaccine. Across the whole study: The analysis combined second doses at about 4 or about 12 weeks. Study-level results: Among vaccine-associated CD4 TCRs, coverage spanned spike, with dominance at 160-218 and 743-854. Regions left unmutated in variants are reportedly the target of nearly half of spike-specific TCRs. Clonal diversity was possibly underestimated; the donors were predominantly white British and more often female.

TCRdb's copy holds only in-frame clones and misses some; the assay was immunoSEQ multiplex PCR. This table holds 95,000 to 100,000 clones, approximately 90% found once. There are 13 residues in the CDR3. Trimming removed 5 bases at V and 10 bases at J, with 15 bases between. In germline, CDR1 is SGHDN, CDR2 FVKESK. Worth noting for this clone: Its antigen remains unknown.

The chain recombines TRBV14 with TRBJ2-1; TRBD2 might be the D (6 bases). The TCR comes from an adult in good health. The input for sequencing was peripheral blood, taken on day 0 of AZD1222 vaccination. The CDR3 region has the DNA TGTGCCAGCAGCACCAGGGAGGTAGGGGAGCAGTTCTTC. Translating it yields CASSTREVGEQFF. The full variable domain, with the rest looked up from reference TRBV14 and TRBJ2-1, is EAGVTQFPSHSVIEKGQTVTLRCDPISGHDNLYWYRRVMGKEIKFLLHFVKESKQDESGMPNNRFLAERTGGTYSTLKVQPAELEDSGVYFCASSTREVGEQFFGPGTRLTVL.